This T cell receptor beta chain was sequenced for a study of beta chain features in type 1 diabetes. Every single donor gave one heparinised blood draw, and these averaged around 110 mL. Whole-study findings and limits: Fewer junction insertions and more nucleotide deletions appeared in type 1 diabetes patients. Shortening that was moderate but significant affected the TCRB CDR3s of Type 1 diabetes patients in all four CD4+ subsets.

The entirety of the isolated RNA underwent reverse transcription, so expressed TCRB transcripts were sequenced. Only in-frame clones appear in the TCRdb table, and some are missing; sequencing was by immunoSEQ multiplex PCR. The table includes tens of thousands of clones, 49% detected once. The ends were cut back, 2 bases at V and 7 bases at J, with 14 bases in the middle. Germline V CDR1 and CDR2: LNHDA, SQIVND (reference sequence). CDR3 length: 14 amino acids. As concerns this clone: What it recognizes is unknown.

This receptor was identified in a man aged 30 to 45 with type 1 diabetes. Sequenced sample: stem cell memory CD4+ T cells from blood. The V call is TRBV19, the J call TRBJ1-1; D not resolved. CDR3: CASSILTDSSEAFF. CDR3 coding DNA: TGTGCCAGTAGTATACTGACGGATTCTAGTGAAGCTTTCTTT.